The entry that follows covers one T cell receptor beta chain sequence. Its target is not known. This entry belongs to a study of beta chain features in type 1 diabetes. Across the whole study: Age and gender were similar between patients and healthy donors, as were cell yields.

The whole isolated RNA underwent reverse transcription, so sequencing captured expressed TCRB transcripts. Profiled with immunoSEQ multiplex PCR; TCRdb holds only in-frame clones, not every one. The data show 200,000 to 250,000 clones, more than 65% seen once. Populations isolated by sorting all had purity greater than 98%. Overall study findings and caveats: VDJ junctions sequenced from type 1 diabetes patients showed fewer insertions and more deletions. A potential influence of HLA type upon TCRB rearrangement remained unresolved herein.

The specimen sequenced was naive CD4+ T cells from blood. The source is a man aged 30 to 45 in good health.

The DNA of the CDR3 is TGTGCCAGCAGCTTATCTGAGCGTACCGAGCAGTACTTC. Protein sequence: CASSLSERTEQYF. The rearrangement uses TRBV7-9 and TRBJ2-7, with no clear D. In germline, CDR1 is SEHNR, CDR2 FQNEAQ (reference sequence). The CDR3 is 13 amino acids. Trimming took 2 bases from V and 6 from J, leaving 11 bases between them.